Below are 7 T cell receptor beta chains sequenced from a single sample in a study of cytomegalovirus exposure and HLA in healthy donors. In the PCR, 60 Vbeta and 13 Jbeta primers were used. Libraries were prepared by immunoSEQ multiplex PCR; TCRdb keeps only in-frame clonotypes and omits some of them. The table shows more than 95,000 clones, with 70% to 75% occurring only once. Sequences were obtained from PBMCs. The origin of the receptors is a man aged 40-55 years in good health and CMV-seronegative.

V usage is TRBV18 and J usage is TRBJ1-5; D is perhaps TRBD1 (5 bases). This CDR3 is built from 13 residues. V shed 2 bases and J shed 4 bases, with 6 bases lying between them. The V gene's germline CDR1 is KGHSH and CDR2 LQKENI. DNA for the CDR3: TGTGCCAGCTCACCAAAGGGGAATCAGCCCCAGCATTTT. This translates into CASSPKGNQPQHF.

The V gene is TRBV5-1, the J gene TRBJ2-3, with TRBD2 identical over 8 bases. The CDR3 length is 14 residues. In germline, CDR1 is SGHRS, CDR2 YFSETQ. Trimming took 0 bases from V and 7 from J; bases not matched to a gene: 4. The CDR3 reads CASSLEREGNTQYF. CDR3 DNA: TGCGCCAGCAGCTTGGAACGGGAGGGGAATACGCAGTATTTT. Based on the CDR3 plus reference TRBV5-1 and TRBJ2-3, the full variable domain is KAGVTQTPRYLIKTRGQQVTLSCSPISGHRSVSWYQQTPGQGLQFLFEYFSETQRNKGNFPGRFSGRQFSNSRSEMNVSTLELGDSALYLCASSLEREGNTQYFGPGTRLTVL.

The J gene is TRBJ2-1, the V gene TRBV6-1; 9 positions agree with TRBD1. The V segment lost 2 bases and the J segment 6 bases; nucleotides outside the gene matches: 8. CDR1 and CDR2 from the germline V gene are MNHNS and SASEGT. The CDR3 loop spans 16 amino acids. The CDR3 bases are TGTGCCAGCAGTGAATCCAGGGACAGGGTGATCAATGAGCAGTTCTTC. This encodes CASSESRDRVINEQFF.

The sample holds a few counts of this clone. This chain joins TRBV7-9 and TRBJ2-5; TRBD1 aligns across 8 bases. This CDR3 comprises 12 residues. J gave up 13 bases and V 4 bases, and 8 bases lay outside the gene matches. The germline CDR1 and CDR2 sequences are SEHNR and FQNEAQ (reference sequence). In nucleotides, the CDR3 is TGTGCCAGCAGCTCGACAGGGGAGGTAGTGTACTTC. This codes for CASSSTGEVVYF. The full variable domain, with the rest looked up from reference TRBV7-9 and TRBJ2-5, is DTGVSQNPRHKITKRGQNVTFRCDPISEHNRLYWYRQTLGQGPEFLTYFQNEAQLEKSRLLSDRFSAERPKGSFSTLEIQRTEQGDSAMYLCASSSTGEVVYFGPGTRLLVL.

This rearrangement joins TRBV5-4 to TRBJ1-2; 7 positions agree with TRBD1. Germline assignment: CDR1 SGHNT and CDR2 YYREEE (reference sequence). This CDR3 comprises 15 residues. V lost 1 base to trimming and J lost 8 bases; unmatched junction nucleotides: 11. The CDR3 is CASSLKITGEDGYTF. CDR3 coding DNA: TGTGCCAGCAGCTTGAAAATAACAGGGGAGGACGGCTACACCTTC.

V is TRBV4-1 and J is TRBJ2-7; 10 bases map to TRBD1. The CDR3 consists of 16 residues. The germline CDR1 and CDR2 sequences are MGHRA and YSYEKL. The V gene end was trimmed by 4 bases and the J gene end by 3 bases; junction bases not matched to a gene: 9. CDR3 coding DNA: TGCGCCAGCAGCCGGGCCGGACAGGGGGATAGCTACGAGCAGTACTTC. Its translation: CASSRAGQGDSYEQYF.

The chain carries TRBV6-5 and TRBJ2-2, with D unresolved. This CDR3 spans 13 amino acids. V gave up 7 bases and J gave up 5 bases, with 11 bases separating them. The V gene's germline CDR1 is MNHEY and CDR2 SVGAGI. CDR3 in DNA: TGTGCCAGCACGCCTTCAGGTACCGGGGAGCTGTTTTTT. As protein: CASTPSGTGELFF.